Listed below are T cell receptor beta chains from one sample, sequenced in a study of regulatory T cells in long-lasting Graves disease. TCRdb used MiXCR to reprocess the multiplex PCR reads, holding one entry per CDR3 protein. The table records 500,000 or so distinct CDR3 sequences, about 16% of them present only once. The data also belong to a second study, concerning T cells in Graves' hyperthyroidism and ophthalmopathy.

This sample comprised peripheral blood mononuclear cells (PBMCs), obtained at new diagnosis, from a patient treated with antithyroid drugs. These receptors all come from a woman aged 40-60 years with Graves disease. The CDR3 runs from the conserved cysteine through the conserved F or W. A D gene is named only where the DNA matches it firmly. Size values are once, few and many counts, or a class for expanded clones, and some rows have none.

D	size	V	J	CDR3	DNA
NA	few	TRBV5-1	TRBJ2-3	CASSLEGEMHTDTQYF	TGCGCCAGCAGCTTGGAGGGGGAGATGCACACAGATACGCAGTATTTT
NA	NA	TRBV5-1	TRBJ1-1	CASSSPTGSAEAFF	TGCGCCAGCAGCTCGCCAACAGGGTCCGCTGAAGCTTTCTTT
NA	many	TRBV2	TRBJ1-3	CASGSRGSGNTIYF	TGTGCCAGTGGGTCCCGGGGCTCTGGAAACACCATATATTTT
NA	many	TRBV12-3/TRBV12-4	TRBJ2-7	CASSSTGPNSYEQYF	TGTGCCAGCAGTTCCACAGGGCCGAACTCCTACGAGCAGTACTTC
TRBD1	many	TRBV27	TRBJ1-2	CASSLSGQGLYGYTF	TGTGCCAGCAGTTTATCGGGACAGGGGTTGTATGGCTACACCTTC
NA	NA	TRBV6-1	TRBJ2-1	CASSEALGQYNEQFF	TGTGCCAGCAGTGAAGCGCTAGGGCAGTACAATGAGCAGTTCTTC
TRBD2	many	TRBV13	TRBJ2-5	CASSPTPRGLAETQYF	TGTGCCAGCAGCCCGACACCGAGGGGACTAGCGGAGACCCAGTACTTC
TRBD1	few	TRBV7-8	TRBJ2-7	CASSPTRTGVIPYEQYF	TGTGCCAGCAGCCCAACCCGAACAGGGGTAATTCCCTACGAGCAGTACTTC
NA	many	TRBV7-2	TRBJ2-5	CASSLAVVKGQETQYF	TGTGCCAGCAGCTTAGCTGTGGTAAAAGGGCAAGAGACCCAGTACTTC
NA	NA	TRBV30	TRBJ2-7	CAWDRTYEQYF	TGTGCCTGGGACAGAACCTACGAGCAGTACTTC
NA	NA	TRBV19	TRBJ1-6	CASHYNSPLHF	TGTGCCAGTCACTATAATTCACCCCTCCACTTT
NA	many	TRBV5-1	TRBJ1-1	CASSPGNMNTEAFF	TGCGCCAGCAGCCCGGGGAATATGAACACTGAAGCTTTCTTT
NA	NA	TRBV25-1	TRBJ1-2	CASSEMGGYTF	TGTGCCAGCAGTGAAATGGGGGGCTACACCTTC
NA	few	TRBV5-6	TRBJ1-5	CASSRRSGNQPQHF	TGTGCCAGCAGCCGAAGGTCGGGCAATCAGCCCCAGCATTTT
NA	many	TRBV12-3/TRBV12-4	TRBJ1-1	CASSFGRVDTEAFF	TGTGCCAGCAGTTTCGGCAGGGTGGACACTGAAGCTTTCTTT
NA	many	TRBV6-2/TRBV6-3	TRBJ2-1	CASSWGDEQFF	TGTGCCAGCAGTTGGGGGGATGAGCAGTTCTTC
NA	NA	TRBV7-3	TRBJ2-1	CASSLKGGFGSSSYNEQFF	TGTGCCAGCAGCTTAAAAGGGGGTTTTGGCAGTAGCTCCTACAATGAGCAGTTCTTC
NA	few	TRBV5-1	TRBJ2-7	CASRPDNPSSYEQYF	TGCGCCAGCAGACCTGACAACCCTTCATCCTACGAGCAGTACTTC
NA	NA	TRBV6-2/TRBV6-3	TRBJ1-1	CASSFIDINTEAFF	TGTGCCAGCAGTTTTATCGATATTAACACTGAAGCTTTCTTT
NA	few	TRBV7-2	TRBJ1-2	CASSLAQVYGYTF	TGTGCCAGCAGCTTAGCCCAAGTCTATGGCTACACCTTC
NA	NA	TRBV28	TRBJ1-1	CASSQGSVNTEAFF	TGTGCCAGCAGCCAAGGGTCGGTGAACACTGAAGCTTTCTTT
TRBD1	many	TRBV6-2/TRBV6-3	TRBJ2-7	CASSYQGQSYEQYF	TGTGCCAGCAGTTACCAGGGACAGTCCTACGAGCAGTACTTC